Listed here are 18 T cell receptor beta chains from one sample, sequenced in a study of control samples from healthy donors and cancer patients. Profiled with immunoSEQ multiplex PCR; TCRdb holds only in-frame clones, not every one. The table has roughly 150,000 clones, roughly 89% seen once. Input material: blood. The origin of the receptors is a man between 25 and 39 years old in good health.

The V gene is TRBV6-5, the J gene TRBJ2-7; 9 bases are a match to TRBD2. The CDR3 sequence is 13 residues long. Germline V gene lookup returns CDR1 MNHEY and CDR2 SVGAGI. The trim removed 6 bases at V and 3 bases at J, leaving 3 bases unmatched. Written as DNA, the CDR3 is TGTGCCAGCAGAGTGACTAGCGGCTACGAGCAGTACTTC. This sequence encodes CASRVTSGYEQYF.

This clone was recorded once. CDR3 DNA sequence: TGCGCCAGCAGTCCGACTCGTGGCAGGGAGCTGTTTTTT. As protein: CASSPTRGRELFF. V is TRBV4-3 and J is TRBJ2-2, with D uncertain. Germline V gene lookup returns CDR1 LGHNA and CDR2 YSLEER. V shed 6 bases and J shed 9 bases, with 14 bases lying between them. The CDR3 loop spans 13 amino acids.

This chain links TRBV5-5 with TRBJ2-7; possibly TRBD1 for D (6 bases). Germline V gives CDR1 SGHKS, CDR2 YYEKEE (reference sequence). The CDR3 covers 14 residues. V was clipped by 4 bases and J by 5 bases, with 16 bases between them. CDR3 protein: CASSLDSAMDEQYF. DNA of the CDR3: TGTGCCAGCAGCCTGGACAGTGCCATGGACGAGCAGTACTTC.

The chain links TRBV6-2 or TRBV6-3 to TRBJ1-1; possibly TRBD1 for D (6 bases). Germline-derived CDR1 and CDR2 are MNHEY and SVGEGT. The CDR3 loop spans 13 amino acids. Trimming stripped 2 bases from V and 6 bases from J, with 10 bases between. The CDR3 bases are TGTGCCAGCAGTTACGTTCGACAGGCTGAAGCTTTCTTT. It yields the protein CASSYVRQAEAFF.

CDR3 in amino acids: CASSSKGGGNAFF. The CDR3 bases are TGTGCCAGCAGCTCTAAAGGAGGGGGGAACGCTTTCTTT. This chain links TRBV7-9 with TRBJ1-1; D is possibly TRBD1 (6 bases). V shed 4 bases and J shed 11 bases, with 17 bases lying between them. The CDR3 is made up of 13 amino acids. Germline V gives CDR1 SEHNR, CDR2 FQNEAQ (reference sequence).

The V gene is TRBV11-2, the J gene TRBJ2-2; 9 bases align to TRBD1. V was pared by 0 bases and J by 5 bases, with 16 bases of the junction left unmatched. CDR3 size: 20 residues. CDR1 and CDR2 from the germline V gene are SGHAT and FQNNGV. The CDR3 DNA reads TGTGCCAGCAGCTTAGATCAGGACAGGGGAGTGTTTGGGGGAACCGGGGAGCTGTTTTTT. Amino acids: CASSLDQDRGVFGGTGELFF.

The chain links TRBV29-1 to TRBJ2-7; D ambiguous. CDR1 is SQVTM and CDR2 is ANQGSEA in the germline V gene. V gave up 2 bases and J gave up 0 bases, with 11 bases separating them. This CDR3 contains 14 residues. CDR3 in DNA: TGCAGCGTTGAATGGCAGGAGAGCTCCTACGAGCAGTACTTC. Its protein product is CSVEWQESSYEQYF.

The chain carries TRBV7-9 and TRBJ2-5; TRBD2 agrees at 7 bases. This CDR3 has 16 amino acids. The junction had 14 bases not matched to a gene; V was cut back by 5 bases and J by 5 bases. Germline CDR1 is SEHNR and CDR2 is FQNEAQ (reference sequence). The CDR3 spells CASSILLGLTPETQYF. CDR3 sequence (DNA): TGTGCCAGCAGCATTCTCCTGGGACTAACTCCCGAGACCCAGTACTTC.

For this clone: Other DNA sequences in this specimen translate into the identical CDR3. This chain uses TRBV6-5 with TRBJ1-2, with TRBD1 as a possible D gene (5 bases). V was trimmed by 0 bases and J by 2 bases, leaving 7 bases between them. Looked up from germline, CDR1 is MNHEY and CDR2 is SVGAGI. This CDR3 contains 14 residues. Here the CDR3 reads CASSYSRGNYGYTF. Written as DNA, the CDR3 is TGTGCCAGCAGTTACTCTCGGGGGAACTATGGCTACACCTTC.

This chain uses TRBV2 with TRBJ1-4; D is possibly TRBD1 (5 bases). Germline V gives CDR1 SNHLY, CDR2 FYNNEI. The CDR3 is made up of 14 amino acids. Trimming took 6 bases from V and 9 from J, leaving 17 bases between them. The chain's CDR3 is CASRRQGGDKKLFF. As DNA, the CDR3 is TGTGCCAGCAGGAGGCAGGGAGGGGATAAAAAACTGTTTTTT.

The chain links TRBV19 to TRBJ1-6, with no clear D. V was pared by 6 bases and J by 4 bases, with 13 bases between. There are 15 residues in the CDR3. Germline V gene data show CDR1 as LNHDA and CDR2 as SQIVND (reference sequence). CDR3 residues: CASSPRSTYNSPLHF. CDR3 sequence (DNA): TGTGCCAGTAGCCCCCGCAGCACATATAATTCACCCCTCCACTTT.

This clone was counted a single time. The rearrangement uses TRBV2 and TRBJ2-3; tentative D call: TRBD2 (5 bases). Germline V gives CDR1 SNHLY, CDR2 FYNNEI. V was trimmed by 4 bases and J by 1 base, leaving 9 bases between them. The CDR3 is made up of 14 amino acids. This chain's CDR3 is CASSGLRGTDTQYF. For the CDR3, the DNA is TGTGCCAGCAGTGGCTTGAGGGGCACAGATACGCAGTATTTT.

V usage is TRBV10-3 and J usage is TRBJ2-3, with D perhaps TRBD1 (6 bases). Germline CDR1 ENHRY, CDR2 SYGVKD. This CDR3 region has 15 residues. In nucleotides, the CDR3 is TGTGTCACAGGGACCGACGACGGAAAGGCAGATACGCAGTATTTT. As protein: CVTGTDDGKADTQYF.

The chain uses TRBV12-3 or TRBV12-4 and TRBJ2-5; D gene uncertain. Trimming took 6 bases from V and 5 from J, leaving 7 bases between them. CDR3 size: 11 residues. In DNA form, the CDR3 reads TGTGCCAGCAGGGGGTTGGAGACCCAGTACTTC. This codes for CASRGLETQYF.

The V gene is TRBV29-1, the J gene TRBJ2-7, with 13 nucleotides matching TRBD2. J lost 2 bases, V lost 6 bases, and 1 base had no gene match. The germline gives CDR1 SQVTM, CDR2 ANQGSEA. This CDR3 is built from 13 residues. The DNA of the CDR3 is TGCAGCGTAGGGACTAGCGGGACCTACGAGCAGTACTTC. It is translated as CSVGTSGTYEQYF.

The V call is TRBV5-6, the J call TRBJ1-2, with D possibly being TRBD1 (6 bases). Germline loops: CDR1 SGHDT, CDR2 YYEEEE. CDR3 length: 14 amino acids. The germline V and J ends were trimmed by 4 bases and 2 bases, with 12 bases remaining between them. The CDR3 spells CASSPGQGNYGYTF. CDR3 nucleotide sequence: TGTGCCAGCAGCCCGGGGCAGGGGAACTATGGCTACACCTTC.

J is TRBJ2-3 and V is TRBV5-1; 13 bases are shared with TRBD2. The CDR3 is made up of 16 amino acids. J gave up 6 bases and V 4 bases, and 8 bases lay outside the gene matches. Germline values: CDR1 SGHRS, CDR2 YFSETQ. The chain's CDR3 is CASSTGLAGVTDTQYF. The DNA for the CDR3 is TGCGCCAGCAGCACTGGACTAGCGGGAGTTACTGATACGCAGTATTTT.

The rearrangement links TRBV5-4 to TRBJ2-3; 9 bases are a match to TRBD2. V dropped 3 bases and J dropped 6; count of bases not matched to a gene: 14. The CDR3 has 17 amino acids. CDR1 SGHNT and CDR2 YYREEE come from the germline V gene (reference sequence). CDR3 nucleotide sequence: TGTGCCAGCAGCTCTGGGGGGGGAGCGGGAGGAGCCGATACGCAGTATTTT. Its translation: CASSSGGGAGGADTQYF. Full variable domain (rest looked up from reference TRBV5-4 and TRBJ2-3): ETGVTQSPTHLIKTRGQQVTLRCSSQSGHNTVSWYQQALGQGPQFIFQYYREEENGRGNFPPRFSGLQFPNYSSELNVNALELDDSALYLCASSSGGGAGGADTQYFGPGTRLTVL.